A selection of T cell receptor beta chains follows, all from one sample in a study of T cell responses to AZD1222 COVID-19 vaccine. Generated by immunoSEQ multiplex PCR, the TCRdb table keeps only in-frame clones and is missing some. The data contain 100,000 to 150,000 clones, 75% to 90% of them seen just once; the ten biggest clones take up under 7%. Material: peripheral blood, obtained on day 0 of AZD1222 vaccination. Receptors originate from an adult in good health. CDR3s include the opening cysteine and the closing phenylalanine or tryptophan. D genes are given only for firm matches.

D	V	J	CDR3	DNA
-	TRBV2	TRBJ2-5	CASSDGLGGDTQYF	TGTGCCAGCAGTGACGGACTCGGGGGAGATACCCAGTACTTC
-	TRBV7-9	TRBJ2-5	CASSLRLTQETQYF	TGTGCCAGCAGCTTGAGACTAACCCAAGAGACCCAGTACTTC
TRBD1	TRBV13	TRBJ2-4	CASSLGGQLAKNIQYF	TGTGCCAGCAGCTTAGGGGGACAGCTAGCCAAAAACATTCAGTACTTC
-	TRBV19	TRBJ2-3	CASRLRGGDTQYF	TGTGCCAGTAGACTCAGGGGAGGGGATACGCAGTATTTT
-	TRBV12-3/TRBV12-4	TRBJ1-1	CASSFGGDTEAFF	TGTGCCAGCAGTTTTGGGGGTGACACTGAAGCTTTCTTT
TRBD1	TRBV7-9	TRBJ1-4	CASSFGQGATNEKLFF	TGTGCCAGCAGTTTCGGACAGGGTGCAACTAATGAAAAACTGTTTTTT
TRBD1	TRBV2	TRBJ1-5	CASTLDRDSNQPQHF	TGTGCCAGCACCCTGGACAGGGATAGCAATCAGCCCCAGCATTTT
-	TRBV5-1	TRBJ2-3	CASSLSVGVGTDTQYF	TGCGCCAGCAGCTTGAGCGTGGGGGTTGGAACAGATACGCAGTATTTT
-	TRBV11-2	TRBJ2-3	CASSLVLGADTQYF	TGTGCCAGCAGCTTAGTCCTTGGCGCAGATACGCAGTATTTT
-	TRBV20-1	TRBJ2-5	CSASLVLQETQYF	TGCAGTGCTAGTTTGGTGTTACAAGAGACCCAGTACTTC
TRBD2	TRBV14	TRBJ2-1	CASSQSQGSSGRHYNEQFF	TGTGCCAGCAGCCAGTCACAGGGGTCTAGCGGGAGGCACTACAATGAGCAGTTCTTC
-	TRBV28	TRBJ1-5	CACAGGNQPQHF	TGTGCCTGTGCGGGGGGCAATCAGCCCCAGCATTTT
-	TRBV3-1/TRBV3-2	TRBJ1-1	CASSDHRVSTEAFF	TGTGCCAGCAGCGACCACAGGGTTAGCACTGAAGCTTTCTTT
TRBD1	TRBV5-6	TRBJ1-2	CASRLGQGFNYGYTF	TGTGCCAGCAGATTAGGACAGGGATTTAACTATGGCTACACCTTC
-	TRBV20-1	TRBJ2-7	CSAQSAHEQYF	TGCAGTGCCCAGTCAGCCCACGAGCAGTACTTC
TRBD1	TRBV4-1	TRBJ1-6	CASSQEVPGQVFSPLHF	TGCGCCAGCAGCCAAGAGGTTCCGGGACAGGTCTTCTCACCCCTCCACTTT
-	TRBV5-6	TRBJ2-1	CASSIRRDTTFYNEQFF	TGTGCCAGCAGCATAAGGCGGGACACAACTTTTTACAATGAGCAGTTCTTC
-	TRBV9	TRBJ1-4	CASSRGVGEKLFF	TGTGCCAGCAGCCGGGGGGTCGGGGAAAAACTGTTTTTT
-	TRBV5-1	TRBJ1-2	CASSLALRTDGYTF	TGCGCCAGCAGCTTGGCCCTTCGGACAGATGGCTACACCTTC
TRBD2	TRBV6-5	TRBJ2-1	CASRPSGSFNNEQFF	TGTGCCAGCCGACCTAGCGGGAGTTTCAACAATGAGCAGTTCTTC
-	TRBV28	TRBJ1-2	CASSAMTEVYGYTF	TGTGCCAGCAGTGCGATGACAGAGGTTTATGGCTACACCTTC
TRBD1	TRBV5-1	TRBJ2-5	CASSSTGALQETQYF	TGCGCCAGCAGTTCCACAGGGGCCCTCCAAGAGACCCAGTACTTC
TRBD2	TRBV30	TRBJ2-1	CAWSPAGTSGRPPPGEQFF	TGTGCCTGGAGCCCAGCCGGGACTAGCGGGAGACCCCCCCCAGGGGAGCAGTTCTTC